This TCR beta chain was identified in a study of blood T cell repertoires in COVID-19. Study-level background: Nucleic acid was either cDNA or gDNA, and it came from T cells, B-cell-depleted T cells, or PBMCs.

Original handling: Amplifying reference gene primers gave estimates of nucleated cell counts. Here immunoSEQ multiplex PCR was the method, and the copy in TCRdb shows in-frame clones only, minus some. D and trimming come from the DNA, and the V and J calls and clone size come from that table. The sample lists 80,000 to 100,000 clones, more than 90% seen once, with around 4% in the top ten. Germline CDR1 and CDR2: SGHNT and YYREEE (reference sequence). The ends lost 4 bases at V and 3 bases at J; junction bases unmatched: 6. The CDR3 length is 15 residues. The origin of this receptor is a human donor with active COVID-19. The donor label of this sample is uncertain. V gene TRBV5-4 combines with J gene TRBJ2-1; TRBD2 agrees at 8 bases. Sample: peripheral blood. This CDR3 reads CASSQAGANYNEQFF. CDR3 bases: TGTGCCAGCAGCCAAGCGGGGGCCAACTACAATGAGCAGTTCTTC.